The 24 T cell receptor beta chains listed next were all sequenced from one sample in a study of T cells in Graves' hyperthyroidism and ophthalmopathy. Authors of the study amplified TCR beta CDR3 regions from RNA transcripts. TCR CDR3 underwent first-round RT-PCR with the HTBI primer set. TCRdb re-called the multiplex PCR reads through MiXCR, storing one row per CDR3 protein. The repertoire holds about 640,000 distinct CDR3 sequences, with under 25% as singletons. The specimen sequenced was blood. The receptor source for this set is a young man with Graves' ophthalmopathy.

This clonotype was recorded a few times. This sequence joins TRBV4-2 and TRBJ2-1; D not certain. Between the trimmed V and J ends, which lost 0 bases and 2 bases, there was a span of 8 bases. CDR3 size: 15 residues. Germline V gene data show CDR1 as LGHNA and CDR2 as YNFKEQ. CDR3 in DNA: TGTGCCAGCAGCCAAGATACAGCCGCCTACAATGAGCAGTTCTTC. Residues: CASSQDTAAYNEQFF.

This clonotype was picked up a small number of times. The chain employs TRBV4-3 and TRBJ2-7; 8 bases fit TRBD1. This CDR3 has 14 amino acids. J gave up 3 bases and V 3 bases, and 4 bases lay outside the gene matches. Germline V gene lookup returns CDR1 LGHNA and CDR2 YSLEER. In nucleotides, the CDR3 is TGCGCCAGCAGCCACGGACAGGGTGACTACGAGCAGTACTTC. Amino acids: CASSHGQGDYEQYF.

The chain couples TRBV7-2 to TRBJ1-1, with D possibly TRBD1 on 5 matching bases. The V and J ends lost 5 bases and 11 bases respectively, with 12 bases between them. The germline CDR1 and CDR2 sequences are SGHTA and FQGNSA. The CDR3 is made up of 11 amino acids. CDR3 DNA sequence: TGTGCCAGCAGCCTGGGGGTAGCTGCTTTCTTT. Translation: CASSLGVAAFF.

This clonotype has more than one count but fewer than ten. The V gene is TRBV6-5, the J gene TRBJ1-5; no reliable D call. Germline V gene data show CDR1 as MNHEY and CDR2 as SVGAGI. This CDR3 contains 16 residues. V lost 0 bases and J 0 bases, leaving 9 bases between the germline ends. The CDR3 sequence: CASSYSKAYSNQPQHF. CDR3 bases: TGTGCCAGCAGTTACTCGAAGGCGTATAGCAATCAGCCCCAGCATTTT.

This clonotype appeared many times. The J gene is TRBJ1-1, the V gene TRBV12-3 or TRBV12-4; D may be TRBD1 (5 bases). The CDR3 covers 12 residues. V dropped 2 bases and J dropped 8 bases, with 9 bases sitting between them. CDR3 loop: CASSLLGTEAFF. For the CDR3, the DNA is TGTGCCAGCAGTTTACTCGGGACGGAAGCTTTCTTT.

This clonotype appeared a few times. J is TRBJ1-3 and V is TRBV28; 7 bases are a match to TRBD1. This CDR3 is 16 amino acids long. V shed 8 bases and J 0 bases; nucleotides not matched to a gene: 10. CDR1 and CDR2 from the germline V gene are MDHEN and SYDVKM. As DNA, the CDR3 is TGTGCCAGCTCACCTCCGGGACAGACCTCTGGAAACACCATATATTTT. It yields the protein CASSPPGQTSGNTIYF.

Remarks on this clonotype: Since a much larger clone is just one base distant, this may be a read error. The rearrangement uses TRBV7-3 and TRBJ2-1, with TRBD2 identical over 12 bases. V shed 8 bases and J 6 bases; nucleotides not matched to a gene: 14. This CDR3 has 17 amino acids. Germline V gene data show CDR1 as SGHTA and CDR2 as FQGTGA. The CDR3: CASGSSALAGGSNEQFF. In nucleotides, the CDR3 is TGTGCCAGCGGTTCCAGTGCACTAGCGGGAGGCTCCAATGAGCAGTTCTTC. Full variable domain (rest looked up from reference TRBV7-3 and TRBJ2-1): GAGVSQTPSNKVTEKGKYVELRCDPISGHTALYWYRQSLGQGPEFLIYFQGTGAADDSGLPNDRFFAVRPEGSVSTLKIQRTERGDSAVYLCASGSSALAGGSNEQFFGPGTRLTVL.

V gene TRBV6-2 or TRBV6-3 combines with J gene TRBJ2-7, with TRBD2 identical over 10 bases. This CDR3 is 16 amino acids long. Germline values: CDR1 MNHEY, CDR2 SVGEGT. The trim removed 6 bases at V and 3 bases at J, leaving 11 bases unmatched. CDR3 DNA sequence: TGTGCCAGCAGGCCCACTAGCGGGGAATTGTACTACGAGCAGTACTTC. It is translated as CASRPTSGELYYEQYF.

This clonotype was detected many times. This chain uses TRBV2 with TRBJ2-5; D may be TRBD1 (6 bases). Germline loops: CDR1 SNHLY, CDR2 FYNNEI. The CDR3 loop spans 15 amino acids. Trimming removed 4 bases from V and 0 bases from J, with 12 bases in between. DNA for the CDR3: TGTGCCAGCAGTGGATCTACAGGGCACCAAGAGACCCAGTACTTC. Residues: CASSGSTGHQETQYF.

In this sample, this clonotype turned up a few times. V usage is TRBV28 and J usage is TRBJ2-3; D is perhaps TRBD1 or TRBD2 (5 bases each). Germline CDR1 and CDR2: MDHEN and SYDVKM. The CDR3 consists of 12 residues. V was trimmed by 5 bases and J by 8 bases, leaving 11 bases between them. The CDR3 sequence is CASSGSGTTQYF. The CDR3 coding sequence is TGTGCCAGCAGTGGGTCCGGGACTACGCAGTATTTT.

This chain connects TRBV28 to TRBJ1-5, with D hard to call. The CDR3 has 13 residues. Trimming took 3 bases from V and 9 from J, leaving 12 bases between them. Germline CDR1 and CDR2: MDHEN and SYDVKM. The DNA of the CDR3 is TGTGCCAGCAGTTTGGGAGTGACTGGGCCCCAGCATTTT. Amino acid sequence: CASSLGVTGPQHF.

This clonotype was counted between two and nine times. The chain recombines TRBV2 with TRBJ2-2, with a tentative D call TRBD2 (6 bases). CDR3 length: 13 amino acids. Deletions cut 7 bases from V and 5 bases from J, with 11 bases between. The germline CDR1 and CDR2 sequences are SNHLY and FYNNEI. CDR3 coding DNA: TGTGCCAGCAAGGCTAGCGAGACCGGGGAGCTGTTTTTT. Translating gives CASKASETGELFF. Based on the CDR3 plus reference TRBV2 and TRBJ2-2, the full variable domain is EPEVTQTPSHQVTQMGQEVILRCVPISNHLYFYWYRQILGQKVEFLVSFYNNEISEKSEIFDDQFSVERPDGSNFTLKIRSTKLEDSAMYFCASKASETGELFFGEGSRLTVL.

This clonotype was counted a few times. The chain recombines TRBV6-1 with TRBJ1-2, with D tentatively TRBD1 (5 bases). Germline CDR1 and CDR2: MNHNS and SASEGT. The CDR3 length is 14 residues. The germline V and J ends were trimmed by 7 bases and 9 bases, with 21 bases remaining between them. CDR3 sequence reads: CASTPQGPLGRYTF. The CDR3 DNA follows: TGTGCCAGCACCCCTCAGGGCCCCCTTGGGCGCTACACCTTC.

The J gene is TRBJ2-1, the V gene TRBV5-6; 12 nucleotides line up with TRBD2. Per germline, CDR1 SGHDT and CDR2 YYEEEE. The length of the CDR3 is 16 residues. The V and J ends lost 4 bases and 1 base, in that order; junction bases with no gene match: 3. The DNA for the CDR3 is TGTGCCAGCAGCGAAGGGACTAGCGGGTCCTACAATGAGCAGTTCTTC. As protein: CASSEGTSGSYNEQFF.

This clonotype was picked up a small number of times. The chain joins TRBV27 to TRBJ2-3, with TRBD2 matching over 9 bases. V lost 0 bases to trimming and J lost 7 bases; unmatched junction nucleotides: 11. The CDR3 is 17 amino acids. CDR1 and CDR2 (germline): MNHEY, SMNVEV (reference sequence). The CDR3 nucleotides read TGTGCCAGCAGTTTATCGCGGACTCGGCGGGAGGGGTATACGCAGTATTTT. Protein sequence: CASSLSRTRREGYTQYF.

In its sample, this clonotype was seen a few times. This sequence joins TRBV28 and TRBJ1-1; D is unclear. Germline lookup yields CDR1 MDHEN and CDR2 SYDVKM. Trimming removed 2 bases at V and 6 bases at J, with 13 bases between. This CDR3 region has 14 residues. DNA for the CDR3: TGTGCCAGCAGTTTAGTGGAGGGCTTCGCTGAAGCTTTCTTT. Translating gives CASSLVEGFAEAFF.

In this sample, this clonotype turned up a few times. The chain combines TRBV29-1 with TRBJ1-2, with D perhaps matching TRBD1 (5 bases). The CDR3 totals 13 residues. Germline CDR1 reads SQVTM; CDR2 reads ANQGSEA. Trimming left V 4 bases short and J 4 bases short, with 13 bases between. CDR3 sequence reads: CSVATGTPYGYTF. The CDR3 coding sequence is TGCAGCGTTGCCACCGGGACGCCCTATGGCTACACCTTC.

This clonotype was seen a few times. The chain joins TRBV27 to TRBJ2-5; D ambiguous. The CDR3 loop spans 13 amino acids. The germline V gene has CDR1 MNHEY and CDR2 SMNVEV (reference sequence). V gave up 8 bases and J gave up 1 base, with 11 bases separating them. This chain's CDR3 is CASPWTVQETQYF. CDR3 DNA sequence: TGTGCCAGCCCGTGGACCGTCCAAGAGACCCAGTACTTC.

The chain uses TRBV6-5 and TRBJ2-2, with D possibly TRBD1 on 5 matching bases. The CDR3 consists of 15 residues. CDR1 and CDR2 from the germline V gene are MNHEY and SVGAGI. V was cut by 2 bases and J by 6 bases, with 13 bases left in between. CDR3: CASSYARESSGELFF. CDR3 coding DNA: TGTGCCAGCAGTTACGCCAGGGAAAGTTCCGGGGAGCTGTTTTTT.

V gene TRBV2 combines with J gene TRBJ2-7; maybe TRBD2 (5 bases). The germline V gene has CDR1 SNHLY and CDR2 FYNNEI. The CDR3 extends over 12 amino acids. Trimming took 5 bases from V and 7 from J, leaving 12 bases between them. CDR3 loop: CASSQLREEQYF. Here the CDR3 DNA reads TGTGCCAGCAGTCAGCTCCGGGAAGAGCAGTACTTC. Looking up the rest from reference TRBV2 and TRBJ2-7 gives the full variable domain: EPEVTQTPSHQVTQMGQEVILRCVPISNHLYFYWYRQILGQKVEFLVSFYNNEISEKSEIFDDQFSVERPDGSNFTLKIRSTKLEDSAMYFCASSQLREEQYFGPGTRLTVT.

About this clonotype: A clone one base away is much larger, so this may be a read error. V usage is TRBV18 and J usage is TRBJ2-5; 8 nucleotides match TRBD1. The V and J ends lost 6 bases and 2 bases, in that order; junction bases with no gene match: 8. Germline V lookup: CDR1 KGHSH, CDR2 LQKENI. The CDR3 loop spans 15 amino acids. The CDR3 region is CASSPTGAFQETQYF. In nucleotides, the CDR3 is TGTGCCAGCTCTCCGACAGGGGCCTTTCAAGAGACCCAGTACTTC.

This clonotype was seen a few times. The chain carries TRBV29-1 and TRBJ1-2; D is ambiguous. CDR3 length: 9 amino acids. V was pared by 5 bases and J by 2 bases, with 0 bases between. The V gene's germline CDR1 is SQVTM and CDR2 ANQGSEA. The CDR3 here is CSVNYGYTF. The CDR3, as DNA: TGCAGCGTTAACTATGGCTACACCTTC.

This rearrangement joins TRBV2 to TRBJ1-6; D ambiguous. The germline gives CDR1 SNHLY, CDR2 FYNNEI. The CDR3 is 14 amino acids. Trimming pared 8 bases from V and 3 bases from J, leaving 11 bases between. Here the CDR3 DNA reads TGTGCCAGCGCGAACGTAGACTATAATTCACCCCTCCACTTT. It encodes CASANVDYNSPLHF. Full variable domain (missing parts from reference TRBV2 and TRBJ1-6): EPEVTQTPSHQVTQMGQEVILRCVPISNHLYFYWYRQILGQKVEFLVSFYNNEISEKSEIFDDQFSVERPDGSNFTLKIRSTKLEDSAMYFCASANVDYNSPLHFGNGTRLTVT.

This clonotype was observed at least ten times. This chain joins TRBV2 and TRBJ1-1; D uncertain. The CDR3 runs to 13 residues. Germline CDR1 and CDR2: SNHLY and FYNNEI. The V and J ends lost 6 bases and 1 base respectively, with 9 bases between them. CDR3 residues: CASRPGRNTEAFF. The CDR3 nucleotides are TGTGCCAGCAGGCCAGGACGGAACACTGAAGCTTTCTTT. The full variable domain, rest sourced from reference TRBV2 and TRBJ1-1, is EPEVTQTPSHQVTQMGQEVILRCVPISNHLYFYWYRQILGQKVEFLVSFYNNEISEKSEIFDDQFSVERPDGSNFTLKIRSTKLEDSAMYFCASRPGRNTEAFFGQGTRLTVV.